This TCR beta chain was recorded in a study of vaccination effects on CD4 cells after COVID-19. The wider study: After the second dose, samples were taken at median day 72. Study-wide results and caveats: Late in the post-vaccination period, infection-induced and vaccine-induced clones underwent marked clonal contraction.

Expansion with viral peptide pools was applied to antigen-specific CD4+ T cells by the ViraFEST assay prior to sequencing. Upon completion of about ten days in culture, CD4+ T cells were isolated. Of the BNT162b2 and mRNA-1273 vaccines, participants received two doses of one or the other. Nucleocapsid antibodies stayed negative before and after vaccination, showing no earlier SARS-CoV-2 infection. It was with about 10 IU/ml IL-2 and around 10 ug/ml peptides that about 2 million PBMC per well were cultured. This table comes from immunoSEQ multiplex PCR, and its TCRdb copy is limited to in-frame clones, with some not included. This sample carries 27,000 or so clones, about 83% of them seen once, and the ten largest clones take over 1.3%. The CDR3 totals 17 residues. Trimming stripped 2 bases from V and 0 bases from J, with 13 bases between. CDR1 and CDR2 from the germline V gene are SGHAT and FQNNGV.

Turning to this clone: Its antigen is not known.

The clonotype comes from a human donor who received a COVID-19 vaccine. Some clones in this sample may be carry-over from other donors' samples. The sample consisted of CD4+ T cells from PBMCs cultured with HCoV-NL63 spike peptides, taken after COVID-19 vaccination. The V gene is TRBV11-2, the J gene TRBJ1-4, with a possible D match to TRBD1 (6 bases). The CDR3 DNA follows: TGTGCCAGCAGCTTACCGACAGGAGTCACAACTAATGAAAAACTGTTTTTT. It translates to CASSLPTGVTTNEKLFF.